Below, 12 T cell receptor beta chains from the same sample are listed, as sequenced in a study of blood T cell repertoires in COVID-19. Generated by immunoSEQ multiplex PCR, the TCRdb table keeps only in-frame clones and is missing some. Among around 380,000 clones listed, roughly 86% were seen once. Specimen: peripheral blood. All receptors derive from a human donor with acute or convalescent COVID-19. The donor label of this sample is uncertain.

The J gene is TRBJ1-4, the V gene TRBV6-5; D uncertain. The germline V and J ends were trimmed by 2 bases and 3 bases, with 13 bases remaining between them. Germline V lookup: CDR1 MNHEY, CDR2 SVGAGI. This CDR3 contains 16 residues. The chain's CDR3 is CASSYGIGSANEKLFF. The CDR3, as DNA: TGTGCCAGCAGTTACGGTATCGGTTCGGCTAATGAAAAACTGTTTTTT.

The sample holds a few counts of this clone. The chain couples TRBV7-2 to TRBJ1-1, with TRBD1 as a possible D gene (6 bases). Germline CDR1 reads SGHTA; CDR2 reads FQGNSA. The CDR3 length is 13 residues. V was cut by 6 bases and J by 11 bases, with 19 bases left in between. This CDR3 reads CASSKNRVSVAFF. CDR3 coding DNA: TGTGCCAGCAGTAAGAACAGGGTGTCGGTCGCTTTCTTT.

The sample holds a few counts of this clone. The chain combines TRBV7-2 with TRBJ1-5; D is undetermined. V dropped 1 base and J dropped 10 bases, with 17 bases sitting between them. CDR3 length: 15 residues. Germline CDR1 is SGHTA and CDR2 is FQGNSA. The chain's CDR3 is CASSLESGPRRPQHF. The CDR3, as DNA: TGTGCCAGCAGCTTAGAATCTGGGCCGCGAAGACCCCAGCATTTT. Drawing the rest from reference TRBV7-2 and TRBJ1-5, the complete variable domain is GAGVSQSPSNKVTEKGKDVELRCDPISGHTALYWYRQSLGQGLEFLIYFQGNSAPDKSGLPSDRFSAERTGGSVSTLTIQRTQQEDSAVYLCASSLESGPRRPQHFGDGTRLSIL.

This clone has a single count. The sample contains more than one DNA sequence encoding this CDR3. J is TRBJ2-5 and V is TRBV7-2; tentatively, D is TRBD2 (5 bases). CDR1 and CDR2 from the germline V gene are SGHTA and FQGNSA. Trimming left V 4 bases short and J 1 base short, with 7 bases between. This CDR3 region has 13 residues. CDR3 DNA: TGTGCCAGCAGCTCTCGGGGCCAAGAGACCCAGTACTTC. The encoded protein is CASSSRGQETQYF.

V usage is TRBV29-1 and J usage is TRBJ2-2, with D tentatively TRBD1 (7 bases). V dropped 6 bases and J dropped 6 bases, with 11 bases sitting between them. From germline, CDR1 is SQVTM and CDR2 ANQGSEA. The CDR3 runs to 12 residues. In DNA form, the CDR3 reads TGCAGCGTAGACAGGGAGGCCGGGGAGCTGTTTTTT. Translating gives CSVDREAGELFF.

The genes are TRBV6-1 and TRBJ1-1; maybe TRBD1 (6 bases). The CDR3 spans 18 residues. V was clipped by 1 base and J by 1 base, with 19 bases between them. Germline CDR1 reads MNHNS; CDR2 reads SASEGT. The CDR3 region is CASSEERGLRFANTEAFF. Here the CDR3 DNA reads TGTGCCAGCAGTGAAGAGAGGGGGTTGAGGTTCGCGAACACTGAAGCTTTCTTT.

CDR3 in amino acids: CAWSTYSYEQYF. Here the CDR3 DNA reads TGTGCCTGGAGTACCTACTCCTACGAGCAGTACTTC. V gene TRBV30 combines with J gene TRBJ2-7, with no clear D. The ends were cut back, 2 bases at V and 0 bases at J, with 5 bases in the middle. Looked up from germline, CDR1 is GTSNPN and CDR2 is SVGIG (reference sequence). This CDR3 spans 12 amino acids.

CDR3 DNA: TGCGCCAGCAGCTTGCAGGTGGGCACTGAAGCTTTCTTT. Translation: CASSLQVGTEAFF. This chain links TRBV5-1 with TRBJ1-1; unclear D gene. The germline V and J ends were trimmed by 1 base and 4 bases, with 8 bases remaining between them. The CDR3 extends over 13 amino acids. CDR1 is SGHRS and CDR2 is YFSETQ in the germline V gene.

The chain recombines TRBV2 with TRBJ1-1, with TRBD1 identical over 7 bases. The CDR3 totals 15 residues. CDR1 is SNHLY and CDR2 is FYNNEI in the germline V gene. The junction had 7 bases not matched to a gene; V was cut back by 6 bases and J by 0 bases. The CDR3 loop is CASRDRQGLNTEAFF. The DNA of the CDR3 is TGTGCCAGCAGGGATCGACAGGGCTTGAACACTGAAGCTTTCTTT. Using reference TRBV2 and TRBJ1-1 for the parts outside the CDR3, the full variable domain is EPEVTQTPSHQVTQMGQEVILRCVPISNHLYFYWYRQILGQKVEFLVSFYNNEISEKSEIFDDQFSVERPDGSNFTLKIRSTKLEDSAMYFCASRDRQGLNTEAFFGQGTRLTVV.

The chain recombines TRBV5-1 with TRBJ1-2; D is perhaps TRBD1 (6 bases). From germline, CDR1 is SGHRS and CDR2 YFSETQ. V lost 1 base, J lost 6 bases, and 16 bases lay in between. The CDR3 sequence is 15 residues long. The CDR3 region has the DNA TGCGCCAGCAGCTTGCAACCCACAGGGTATGATGGCTACACCTTC. Encoded protein: CASSLQPTGYDGYTF. The complete variable domain, with remaining parts taken from reference TRBV5-1 and TRBJ1-2, reads KAGVTQTPRYLIKTRGQQVTLSCSPISGHRSVSWYQQTPGQGLQFLFEYFSETQRNKGNFPGRFSGRQFSNSRSEMNVSTLELGDSALYLCASSLQPTGYDGYTFGSGTRLTVV.

The DNA of the CDR3 is TGTGCCAGTAGTATCGGGACTAGCACAGATACGCAGTATTTT. Translating it yields CASSIGTSTDTQYF. This rearrangement joins TRBV19 to TRBJ2-3; TRBD2 might be the D (6 bases). V was trimmed by 3 bases and J by 0 bases, leaving 7 bases between them. CDR3 size: 14 residues. Looked up from germline, CDR1 is LNHDA and CDR2 is SQIVND (reference sequence).

V usage is TRBV18 and J usage is TRBJ1-1; D gene unclear. The V end lost 2 bases, the J end lost 1 base, and 11 bases lay between the germline ends. CDR1 is KGHSH and CDR2 is LQKENI in the germline V gene. This CDR3 comprises 15 residues. The DNA of the CDR3 is TGTGCCAGCTCACCAGGTGCGGGGAGGAACACTGAAGCTTTCTTT. Amino acid sequence: CASSPGAGRNTEAFF.